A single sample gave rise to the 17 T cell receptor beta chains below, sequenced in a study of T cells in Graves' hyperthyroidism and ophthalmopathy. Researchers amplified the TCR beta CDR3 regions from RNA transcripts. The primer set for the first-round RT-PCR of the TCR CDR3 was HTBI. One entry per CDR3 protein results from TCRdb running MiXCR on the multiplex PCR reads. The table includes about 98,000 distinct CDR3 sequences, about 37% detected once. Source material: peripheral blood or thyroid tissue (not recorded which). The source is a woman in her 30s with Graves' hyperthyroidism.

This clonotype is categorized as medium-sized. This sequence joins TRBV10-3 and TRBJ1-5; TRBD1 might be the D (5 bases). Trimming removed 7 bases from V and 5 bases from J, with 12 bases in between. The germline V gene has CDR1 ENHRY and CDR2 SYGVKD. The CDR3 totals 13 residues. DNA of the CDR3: TGTGCCATCACTCAGGGTGTGGATCAGCCCCAGCATTTT. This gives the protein CAITQGVDQPQHF.

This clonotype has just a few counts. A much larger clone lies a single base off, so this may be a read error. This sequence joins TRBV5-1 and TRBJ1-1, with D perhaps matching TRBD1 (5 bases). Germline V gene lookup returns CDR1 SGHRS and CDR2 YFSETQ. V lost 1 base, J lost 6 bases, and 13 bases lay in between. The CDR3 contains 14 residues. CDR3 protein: CASSLSRGGAEAFF. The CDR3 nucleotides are TGCGCCAGCAGCTTGTCGAGGGGAGGCGCTGAAGCTTTCTTT.

The CDR3 DNA sequence: TGCAGTGCTAGACCCGGACAGGGCGAAAAACTGTTTTTT. The encoded protein is CSARPGQGEKLFF. V and J are TRBV20-1 and TRBJ1-4; 8 positions agree with TRBD1. Germline loops: CDR1 DFQATT, CDR2 SNEGSKA (reference sequence). V shed 2 bases, J shed 8 bases, and the junction held 4 bases outside the gene matches. CDR3 length: 13 amino acids.

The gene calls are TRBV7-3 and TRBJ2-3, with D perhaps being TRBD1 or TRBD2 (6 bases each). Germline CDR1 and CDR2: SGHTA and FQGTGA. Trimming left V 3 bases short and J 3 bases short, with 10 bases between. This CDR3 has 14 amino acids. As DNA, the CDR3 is TGTGCCAGCAGCTTTAGAGGGGGGACAGATACGCAGTATTTT. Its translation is CASSFRGGTDTQYF. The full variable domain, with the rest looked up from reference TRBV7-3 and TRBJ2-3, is GAGVSQTPSNKVTEKGKYVELRCDPISGHTALYWYRQSLGQGPEFLIYFQGTGAADDSGLPNDRFFAVRPEGSVSTLKIQRTERGDSAVYLCASSFRGGTDTQYFGPGTRLTVL.

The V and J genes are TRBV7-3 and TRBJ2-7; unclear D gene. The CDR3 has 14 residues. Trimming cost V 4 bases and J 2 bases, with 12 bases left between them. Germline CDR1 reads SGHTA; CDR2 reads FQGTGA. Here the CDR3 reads CASSYTGSPYEQYF. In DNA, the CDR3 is TGTGCCAGCAGCTACACGGGCTCCCCCTACGAGCAGTACTTC.

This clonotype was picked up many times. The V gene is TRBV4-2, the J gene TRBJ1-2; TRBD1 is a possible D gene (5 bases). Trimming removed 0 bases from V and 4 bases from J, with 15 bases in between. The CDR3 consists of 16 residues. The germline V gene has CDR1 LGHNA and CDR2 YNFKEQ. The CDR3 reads CASSQDQGPSLYGYTF. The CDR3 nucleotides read TGTGCCAGCAGCCAAGATCAGGGCCCTTCTCTCTATGGCTACACCTTC.

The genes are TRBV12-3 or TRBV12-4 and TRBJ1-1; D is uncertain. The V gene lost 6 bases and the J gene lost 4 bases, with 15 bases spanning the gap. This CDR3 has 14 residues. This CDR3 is CASSRRGAGTEAFF. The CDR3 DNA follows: TGTGCCAGCAGCCGCCGGGGAGCAGGCACTGAAGCTTTCTTT.

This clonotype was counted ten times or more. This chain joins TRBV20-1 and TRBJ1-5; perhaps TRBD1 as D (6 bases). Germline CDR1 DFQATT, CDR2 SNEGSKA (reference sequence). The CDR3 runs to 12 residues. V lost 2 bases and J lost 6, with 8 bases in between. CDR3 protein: CSARKGGQPQHF. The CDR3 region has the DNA TGCAGTGCTAGAAAGGGGGGTCAGCCCCAGCATTTT.

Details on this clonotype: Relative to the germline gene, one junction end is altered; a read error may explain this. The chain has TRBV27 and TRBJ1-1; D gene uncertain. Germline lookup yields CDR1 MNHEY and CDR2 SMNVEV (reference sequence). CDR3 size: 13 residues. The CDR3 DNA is TGTGCCAGCAGTTTATCCGGGAACACTGAAGCTCTCTTT. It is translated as CASSLSGNTEALF.

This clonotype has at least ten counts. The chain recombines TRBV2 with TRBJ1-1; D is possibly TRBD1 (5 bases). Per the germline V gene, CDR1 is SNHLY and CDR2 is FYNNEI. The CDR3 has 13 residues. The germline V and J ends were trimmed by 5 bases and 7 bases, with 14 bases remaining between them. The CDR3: CASSPTDGGEAFF. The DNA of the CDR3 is TGTGCCAGCAGTCCTACCGACGGGGGTGAAGCTTTCTTT.

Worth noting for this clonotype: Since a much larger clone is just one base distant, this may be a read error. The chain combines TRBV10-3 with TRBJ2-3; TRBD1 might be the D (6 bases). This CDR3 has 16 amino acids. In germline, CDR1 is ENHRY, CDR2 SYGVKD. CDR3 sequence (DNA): TGTGCCACCAGTGAGTCCATAGGACAGCGCACAGATACGCAGTATTTT. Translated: CATSESIGQRTDTQYF.

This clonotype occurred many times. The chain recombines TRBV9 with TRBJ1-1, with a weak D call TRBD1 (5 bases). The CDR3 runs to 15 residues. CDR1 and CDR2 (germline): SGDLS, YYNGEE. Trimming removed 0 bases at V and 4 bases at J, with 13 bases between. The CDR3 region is CASSVGQGAGTEAFF. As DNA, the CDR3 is TGTGCCAGCAGCGTAGGCCAGGGAGCAGGCACTGAAGCTTTCTTT.

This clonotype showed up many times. The CDR3 sequence: CASSYSRGLSPLHF. The CDR3 coding sequence is TGTGCCAGCAGTTACTCAAGGGGGCTCTCACCCCTCCACTTT. The V call is TRBV6-5, the J call TRBJ1-6, with TRBD1 matching over 7 bases. Germline lookup yields CDR1 MNHEY and CDR2 SVGAGI. The V gene end was trimmed by 0 bases and the J gene end by 10 bases; junction bases not matched to a gene: 3. This CDR3 is built from 14 residues.

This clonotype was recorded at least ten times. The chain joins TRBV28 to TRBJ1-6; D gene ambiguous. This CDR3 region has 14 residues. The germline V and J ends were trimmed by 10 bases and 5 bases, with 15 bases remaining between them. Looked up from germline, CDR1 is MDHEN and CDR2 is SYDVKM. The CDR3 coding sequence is TGTGCCACCACGAGGGCGCGAGATAATTCACCCCTCCACTTT. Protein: CATTRARDNSPLHF.

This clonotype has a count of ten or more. This CDR3 reads CASSPRSPGGPNYGYTF. The CDR3 bases are TGTGCCAGCAGCCCCCGCTCGCCCGGGGGCCCTAACTATGGCTACACCTTC. The gene calls are TRBV9 and TRBJ1-2; TRBD1 is a possible D gene (6 bases). CDR1 and CDR2 from the germline V gene are SGDLS and YYNGEE. V lost 4 bases, J lost 0 bases, and 19 bases lay in between. The CDR3 is made up of 17 amino acids.

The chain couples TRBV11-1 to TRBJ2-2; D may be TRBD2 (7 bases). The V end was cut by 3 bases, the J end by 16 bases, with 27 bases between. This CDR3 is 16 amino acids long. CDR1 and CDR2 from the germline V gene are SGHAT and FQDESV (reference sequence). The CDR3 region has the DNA TGTGCCAGCAGCTTCAACGGACCTCAGGTCACCGGGGGGCAGTTTTTT. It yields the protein CASSFNGPQVTGGQFF.

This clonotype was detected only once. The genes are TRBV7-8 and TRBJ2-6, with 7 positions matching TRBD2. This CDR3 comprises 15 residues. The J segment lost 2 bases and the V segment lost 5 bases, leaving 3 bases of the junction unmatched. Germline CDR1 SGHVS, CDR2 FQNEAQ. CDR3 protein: CASSLGLAGANVLTF. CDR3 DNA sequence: TGTGCCAGCAGCCTCGGACTAGCTGGGGCCAACGTCCTGACTTTC.